Ten or more counts support the clone carrying this T cell receptor beta chain. What it binds is unknown. MiXCR was run by TCRdb on the reads, yielding one entry per CDR3 protein. The table includes some 300,000 distinct CDR3 sequences, 12% to 15% detected once. The source of the sample is a study of T cell repertoires in cytomegalovirus infection. Study summary: Public TCR beta signatures marked donors with CMV infection and the matching HLA. General observations from the study: HLA-C-restricted CMV-specific TCR beta clonotypes prevailed in the ex vivo response. Cumulative frequency of public TCR beta families picked out carriers of CMV plus the relevant HLA.

This CDR3 is built from 17 residues. The germline V gene has CDR1 MNHEY and CDR2 SVGAGI. V lost 0 bases to trimming and J lost 2 bases; unmatched junction nucleotides: 6. The specimen sequenced was PBMCs. The clonotype comes from a human donor in good health (CMV status not recorded). Some clones in this sample may be carry-over from other donors' samples. This sequence joins TRBV6-5 and TRBJ2-2; 7 bases agree with TRBD2. The CDR3 sequence: CASSYSGLAVNTGELFF. The CDR3 DNA is TGTGCCAGCAGTTACTCGGGCCTAGCGGTTAACACCGGGGAGCTGTTTTTT.